These 27 T cell receptor beta chains were sequenced from one sample in a study of blood T cell repertoires in COVID-19. Data came from immunoSEQ multiplex PCR; TCRdb stores just in-frame clones and leaves some out. Of fewer than 70,000 clones detected, approximately 80% appear once; the ten largest clones hold 8.5% to 10%. Material for sequencing was peripheral blood. The receptors stem from an elderly woman with acute or convalescent COVID-19.

This clone appeared a single time. This sequence joins TRBV19 and TRBJ1-2, with D possibly TRBD1 on 5 matching bases. Deletions cut 5 bases from V and 0 bases from J, with 10 bases between. Per the germline V gene, CDR1 is LNHDA and CDR2 is SQIVND (reference sequence). This CDR3 spans 14 amino acids. The CDR3 loop reads CASSRGGANYGYTF. The CDR3 DNA reads TGTGCCAGTAGTCGTGGAGGGGCTAACTATGGCTACACCTTC.

This clone was found once. The V gene is TRBV9, the J gene TRBJ2-2; 7 positions match TRBD1. Germline loops: CDR1 SGDLS, CDR2 YYNGEE. V trimming: 4 bases; J trimming: 0 bases; junction bases outside the gene matches: 3. The CDR3 runs 15 residues. CDR3 in amino acids: CASSFQGANTGELFF. The CDR3 DNA is TGTGCCAGCAGCTTCCAGGGGGCGAACACCGGGGAGCTGTTTTTT. The full variable domain, its missing parts supplied by reference TRBV9 and TRBJ2-2, is DSGVTQTPKHLITATGQRVTLRCSPRSGDLSVYWYQQSLDQGLQFLIQYYNGEERAKGNILERFSAQQFPDLHSELNLSSLELGDSALYFCASSFQGANTGELFFGEGSRLTVL.

The CDR3 loop is CASSPFFAGGSYEQYF. In nucleotides, the CDR3 is TGTGCCAGCAGCCCCTTTTTTGCGGGGGGCTCCTACGAGCAGTACTTC. V gene TRBV14 combines with J gene TRBJ2-7, with 8 positions matching TRBD2. V shed 4 bases, J shed 0 bases, and the junction held 8 bases outside the gene matches. The CDR3 has 16 residues. CDR1 is SGHDN, CDR2 FVKESK, per germline.

The rearrangement joins TRBV10-3 to TRBJ1-5; 9 bases match TRBD1. The V and J ends lost 2 bases and 6 bases, in that order; junction bases with no gene match: 5. CDR3 length equals 15 residues. The germline V gene encodes CDR1 ENHRY and CDR2 SYGVKD. The chain's CDR3 is CAISEDRGRIQPQHF. The CDR3 region has the DNA TGTGCCATCAGTGAGGACAGGGGGAGGATTCAGCCCCAGCATTTT.

The chain combines TRBV2 with TRBJ2-3; D possibly corresponds to TRBD1 (5 bases). Germline-derived CDR1 and CDR2 are SNHLY and FYNNEI. The ends were cut back, 5 bases at V and 6 bases at J, with 21 bases in the middle. CDR3 size: 16 residues. The DNA for the CDR3 is TGTGCCAGCAGTTTCGACCGGACACTTGTTGGTGATACGCAGTATTTT. Encoded protein: CASSFDRTLVGDTQYF.

This clone showed up just a few times. The chain recombines TRBV18 with TRBJ2-5; D ambiguous. The V gene lost 2 bases and the J gene lost 5 bases, with 9 bases spanning the gap. This CDR3 comprises 13 residues. CDR1 and CDR2 (germline): KGHSH, LQKENI. The CDR3 is CASSPTGSETQYF. The CDR3 nucleotides read TGTGCCAGCTCACCAACGGGTTCCGAGACCCAGTACTTC. Full variable domain (outside the CDR3, taken from reference TRBV18 and TRBJ2-5): NAGVMQNPRHLVRRRGQEARLRCSPMKGHSHVYWYRQLPEEGLKFMVYLQKENIIDESGMPKERFSAEFPKEGPSILRIQQVVRGDSAAYFCASSPTGSETQYFGPGTRLLVL.

This chain joins TRBV4-2 and TRBJ2-1; 7 nucleotides agree with TRBD2. CDR1 LGHNA and CDR2 YNFKEQ come from the germline V gene. The junction had 11 bases not matched to a gene; V was cut back by 2 bases and J by 7 bases. The CDR3 spans 16 residues. CDR3 residues: CASSQRGREGQNEQFF. The CDR3, as DNA: TGTGCCAGCAGCCAAAGAGGCAGGGAGGGGCAGAATGAGCAGTTCTTC.

CDR3 nucleotides: TGTGCCAGTAGAGTGAGCTCCTATAATTCACCCCTCCACTTT. The encoded protein is CASRVSSYNSPLHF. The chain couples TRBV19 to TRBJ1-6, with no clear D. This CDR3 contains 14 residues. Germline CDR1 is LNHDA and CDR2 is SQIVND (reference sequence). V was clipped by 6 bases and J by 0 bases, with 6 bases between them.

The gene calls are TRBV15 and TRBJ2-1; D perhaps matches TRBD2 (6 bases). CDR3 length: 15 amino acids. CDR1 and CDR2 from the germline V gene are LNHNV and YYDKDF (reference sequence). The V end was cut by 1 base, the J end by 2 bases, with 9 bases between. CDR3 sequence (DNA): TGTGCCACCAGCAGAGTTGGAGGGGCCTACAATGAGCAGTTCTTC. Its protein is CATSRVGGAYNEQFF. The full variable domain, rest sourced from reference TRBV15 and TRBJ2-1, is DAMVIQNPRYQVTQFGKPVTLSCSQTLNHNVMYWYQQKSSQAPKLLFHYYDKDFNNEADTPDNFQSRRPNTSFCFLDIRSPGLGDTAMYLCATSRVGGAYNEQFFGPGTRLTVL.

The chain employs TRBV5-6 and TRBJ2-5; possible D gene TRBD1, 5 bases. Trimming took 4 bases from V and 5 from J, leaving 12 bases between them. The length of the CDR3 is 13 residues. The V gene's germline CDR1 is SGHDT and CDR2 YYEEEE. CDR3 in amino acids: CASSLRASETQYF. The CDR3 DNA follows: TGTGCCAGCAGCCTCAGGGCTTCGGAGACCCAGTACTTC.

By sample fraction, this clone is medium-sized (0.01 to 0.1%). Distinct nucleotide sequences in the sample also encode this CDR3. This rearrangement joins TRBV5-6 to TRBJ1-1, with TRBD1 as a possible D gene (5 bases). Germline-derived CDR1 and CDR2 are SGHDT and YYEEEE. Trimming pared 1 base from V and 5 bases from J, leaving 6 bases between. This CDR3 is 12 amino acids long. The CDR3 bases are TGTGCCAGCAGCTTGCGGGGGACTGAAGCTTTCTTT. Encoded protein: CASSLRGTEAFF.

This clone appeared a few times. The chain links TRBV18 to TRBJ1-1, with no clear D. The germline V gene has CDR1 KGHSH and CDR2 LQKENI. CDR3 size: 13 residues. V lost 5 bases and J lost 11, with 18 bases in between. For the CDR3, the DNA is TGTGCCAGCTCATCGGACTTAATCCTGAACGCTTTCTTT. Translating gives CASSSDLILNAFF. Together with reference TRBV18 and TRBJ1-1, the CDR3 gives the full variable domain: NAGVMQNPRHLVRRRGQEARLRCSPMKGHSHVYWYRQLPEEGLKFMVYLQKENIIDESGMPKERFSAEFPKEGPSILRIQQVVRGDSAAYFCASSSDLILNAFFGQGTRLTVV.

This chain uses TRBV19 with TRBJ1-2, with D maybe TRBD1 (6 bases). CDR3 length: 14 amino acids. Germline V gene sequence: CDR1 LNHDA, CDR2 SQIVND (reference sequence). Trimming took off 10 bases at V and 8 bases at J, with 23 bases between the two ends. CDR3 loop: CATSNRRDTAGYTF. CDR3 DNA: TGTGCCACCAGCAACCGCCGGGACACCGCGGGCTACACCTTC. Filled out from reference TRBV19 and TRBJ1-2, the complete variable domain reads DGGITQSPKYLFRKEGQNVTLSCEQNLNHDAMYWYRQDPGQGLRLIYYSQIVNDFQKGDIAEGYSVSREKKESFPLTVTSAQKNPTAFYLCATSNRRDTAGYTFGSGTRLTVV.

The chain couples TRBV12-5 to TRBJ2-3, with 11 bases that match TRBD2. This CDR3 has 17 residues. V dropped 0 bases and J dropped 5; count of bases not matched to a gene: 7. Germline values: CDR1 LGHNT, CDR2 FRNRAP. The CDR3 DNA reads as TGTGCTAGTGGTTTGGTACTAGCGGGGGCTCCGGTAGATACGCAGTATTTT. Translated, it gives CASGLVLAGAPVDTQYF. The full variable domain, rest sourced from reference TRBV12-5 and TRBJ2-3, is DARVTQTPRHKVTEMGQEVTMRCQPILGHNTVFWYRQTMMQGLELLAYFRNRAPLDDSGMPKDRFSAEMPDATLATLKIQPSEPRDSAVYFCASGLVLAGAPVDTQYFGPGTRLTVL.

The J gene is TRBJ2-5, the V gene TRBV12-3 or TRBV12-4; 7 bases match TRBD1. The CDR3 has 13 residues. The V and J ends lost 6 bases and 1 base, in that order; junction bases with no gene match: 2. This chain's CDR3 is CASRRDSQETQYF. CDR3 in DNA: TGTGCCAGCAGGAGGGACAGCCAAGAGACCCAGTACTTC.

About this clone itself: Other DNA sequences in this sample translate to the same CDR3. The gene calls are TRBV27 and TRBJ1-1, with TRBD1 matching over 7 bases. CDR1 is MNHEY, CDR2 SMNVEV, per germline (reference sequence). There are 14 residues in the CDR3. V lost 2 bases to trimming and J lost 1 base; unmatched junction nucleotides: 1. CDR3 DNA: TGTGCCAGCAGTTTAAACAGGGGGAACACTGAAGCTTTCTTT. This codes for CASSLNRGNTEAFF.

The rearrangement links TRBV6-1 to TRBJ2-7, with no clear D. Looked up from germline, CDR1 is MNHNS and CDR2 is SASEGT. With 1 base removed from V and 0 bases from J, the gap between germline ends came to 10 bases. The length of the CDR3 is 15 residues. The CDR3 DNA sequence: TGTGCCAGCAGTGAAGTAGCCTCAAGCTCCTACGAGCAGTACTTC. The encoded protein is CASSEVASSSYEQYF.

V usage is TRBV5-1 and J usage is TRBJ1-1; tentatively, D is TRBD1 (6 bases). This CDR3 spans 14 amino acids. Germline CDR1 reads SGHRS; CDR2 reads YFSETQ. Trimming shortened V by 3 bases and J by 10 bases, and 19 bases separated the two germline ends. DNA of the CDR3: TGCGCCAGCAGCTCCACCGGGACAACGTTTGTAGCTTTCTTT. It specifies CASSSTGTTFVAFF.

In this sample, this clone turned up a few times. The gene calls are TRBV15 and TRBJ1-5; D not certain. The germline V and J ends were trimmed by 0 bases and 7 bases, with 13 bases remaining between them. Germline V gives CDR1 LNHNV, CDR2 YYDKDF (reference sequence). The CDR3 is made up of 15 amino acids. For the CDR3, the DNA is TGTGCCACCAGCAGAGACTTAGCGGGGAGGCAGCCCCAGCATTTT. Protein: CATSRDLAGRQPQHF.

This chain links TRBV19 with TRBJ2-1; D uncertain. From germline, CDR1 is LNHDA and CDR2 SQIVND (reference sequence). Between the trimmed V and J ends, which lost 1 base and 6 bases, there was a span of 10 bases. The CDR3 has 14 residues. CDR3 in amino acids: CASSIVGPPNEQFF. The CDR3 DNA reads TGTGCCAGTAGTATAGTTGGGCCGCCCAATGAGCAGTTCTTC.

The chain combines TRBV6-5 with TRBJ2-2, with D maybe TRBD1 (6 bases). The CDR3 totals 15 residues. With 7 bases removed from V and 5 bases from J, the gap between germline ends came to 17 bases. Germline V gene data show CDR1 as MNHEY and CDR2 as SVGAGI. The CDR3 bases are TGTGCCAGCATCCCACAGGGATTGGGGACCGGGGAGCTGTTTTTT. It translates to CASIPQGLGTGELFF.

Points on this clone: In the same sample, other DNA sequences code for this CDR3. The chain joins TRBV9 to TRBJ2-1; 8 bases are shared with TRBD2. Germline CDR1 and CDR2: SGDLS and YYNGEE. CDR3 length: 15 amino acids. The J segment lost 4 bases and the V segment lost 0 bases, leaving 3 bases of the junction unmatched. The CDR3 loop is CASSVGAGGYNEQFF. DNA for the CDR3: TGTGCCAGCAGCGTAGGGGCGGGGGGATACAATGAGCAGTTCTTC.

This clone was detected a few times. This chain connects TRBV18 to TRBJ1-4, with a tentative D call TRBD1 (6 bases). Germline values: CDR1 KGHSH, CDR2 LQKENI. The length of the CDR3 is 17 residues. The V and J ends lost 5 bases and 0 bases respectively, with 16 bases between them. The CDR3 loop reads CASSSSQTGPTNEKLFF. For the CDR3, the DNA is TGTGCCAGCTCATCCTCACAAACAGGGCCAACTAATGAAAAACTGTTTTTT.

The V and J genes are TRBV30 and TRBJ1-1, with a possible D match to TRBD1 (6 bases). Between the trimmed V and J ends, which lost 3 bases and 7 bases, there was a span of 15 bases. In germline, CDR1 is GTSNPN, CDR2 SVGIG (reference sequence). The CDR3 length is 13 residues. CDR3 residues: CAWRAGGGGEAFF. Here the CDR3 DNA reads TGTGCCTGGAGGGCCGGTGGGGGCGGTGAAGCTTTCTTT. Full variable domain (remainder filled in from reference TRBV30 and TRBJ1-1): SQTIHQWPATLVQPVGSPLSLECTVEGTSNPNLYWYRQAAGRGLQLLFYSVGIGQISSEVPQNLSASRPQDRQFILSSKKLLLSDSGFYLCAWRAGGGGEAFFGQGTRLTVV.

The rearrangement uses TRBV27 and TRBJ2-3, with D possibly matching TRBD1 (6 bases). V lost 7 bases to trimming and J lost 8 bases, with 10 bases between them. The CDR3 consists of 11 residues. The germline V gene encodes CDR1 MNHEY and CDR2 SMNVEV (reference sequence). This CDR3 reads CASIEGGTQYF. In DNA form, the CDR3 reads TGTGCCAGCATAGAAGGGGGTACGCAGTATTTT.

The gene calls are TRBV5-1 and TRBJ1-1; the D is unclear. Germline CDR1 reads SGHRS; CDR2 reads YFSETQ. This CDR3 is built from 11 residues. Trimming stripped 5 bases from V and 1 base from J, with 3 bases between. The CDR3 coding sequence is TGCGCCAGCAGACAGAACACTGAAGCTTTCTTT. Translated, it gives CASRQNTEAFF.

The rearrangement joins TRBV5-1 to TRBJ1-1, with 8 bases lining up with TRBD1. Looked up from germline, CDR1 is SGHRS and CDR2 is YFSETQ. The junction had 4 bases not matched to a gene; V was cut back by 2 bases and J by 1 base. The CDR3 runs to 15 residues. The CDR3 protein is CASSFRTGKNTEAFF. DNA of the CDR3: TGCGCCAGCAGCTTTAGGACAGGGAAGAACACTGAAGCTTTCTTT.